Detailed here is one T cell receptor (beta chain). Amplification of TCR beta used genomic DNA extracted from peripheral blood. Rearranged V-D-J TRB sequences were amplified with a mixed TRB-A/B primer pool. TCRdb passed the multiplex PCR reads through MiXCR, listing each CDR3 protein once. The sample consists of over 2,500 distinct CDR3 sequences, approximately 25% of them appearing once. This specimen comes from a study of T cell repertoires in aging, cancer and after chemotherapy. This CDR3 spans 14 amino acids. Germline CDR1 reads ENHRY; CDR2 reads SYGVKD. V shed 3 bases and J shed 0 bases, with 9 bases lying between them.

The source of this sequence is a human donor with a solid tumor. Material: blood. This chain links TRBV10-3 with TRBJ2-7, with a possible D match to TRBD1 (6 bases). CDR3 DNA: TGTGCCATCAGTGATCCGGGACACTCCTACGAGCAGTACTTC. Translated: CAISDPGHSYEQYF.